These 21 T cell receptor beta chains were all obtained from the same sample, sequenced in a study of shared clonotypes between healthy human individuals. This table comes from immunoSEQ multiplex PCR, and its TCRdb copy is limited to in-frame clones, with some not included. Of around 720,000 clones listed, 73% are singletons. Sequencing was performed on memory CD4+ T cells sorted from blood. As for subset: CD45RA-negative fraction. These receptors were obtained from a woman aged 25 to 45 in good health.

V is TRBV7-2 and J is TRBJ1-5; possibly TRBD1 for D (6 bases). Germline V gene data show CDR1 as SGHTA and CDR2 as FQGNSA. There are 14 residues in the CDR3. V was shortened by 4 bases and J by 0 bases, with 7 bases between the two germline ends. The CDR3 DNA is TGTGCCAGCAGCTCGGACAGTAGCAATCAGCCCCAGCATTTT. It translates to CASSSDSSNQPQHF.

The rearrangement joins TRBV5-4 to TRBJ2-5; D unresolved. The CDR3 has 17 amino acids. V lost 10 bases and J 1 base, leaving 26 bases between the germline ends. Germline V gene data show CDR1 as SGHNT and CDR2 as YYREEE (reference sequence). CDR3 sequence reads: CARPFYRGRVGQETQYF. The CDR3 nucleotides are TGTGCCCGCCCGTTTTACCGCGGAAGGGTGGGCCAAGAGACCCAGTACTTC.

The chain recombines TRBV2 with TRBJ2-2; 7 bases are shared with TRBD1. J gave up 2 bases and V 6 bases, and 6 bases lay outside the gene matches. The CDR3 has 15 residues. Germline V CDR1 and CDR2: SNHLY, FYNNEI. In DNA form, the CDR3 reads TGTGCCAGCAGGGACACAGGGGCCAACACCGGGGAGCTGTTTTTT. It is translated as CASRDTGANTGELFF.

The V gene is TRBV10-1, the J gene TRBJ1-2; D not certain. Trimming removed 4 bases at V and 6 bases at J, with 12 bases between. This CDR3 region has 13 residues. Looked up from germline, CDR1 is WNHNN and CDR2 is SYGVQD (reference sequence). The CDR3: CASSASHGDGYTF. The CDR3 region has the DNA TGCGCCAGCAGTGCGAGTCATGGGGATGGCTACACCTTC.

V gene TRBV2 combines with J gene TRBJ2-7, with 7 positions matching TRBD2. V lost 10 bases to trimming and J lost 7 bases; unmatched junction nucleotides: 16. The germline V gene has CDR1 SNHLY and CDR2 FYNNEI. The CDR3 loop spans 14 amino acids. The CDR3 here is CAIQSGTTIGEQYF. CDR3 sequence (DNA): TGTGCCATCCAGTCCGGGACTACCATAGGGGAGCAGTACTTC.

The genes are TRBV28 and TRBJ2-5, with D perhaps matching TRBD1 (5 bases). The V end lost 5 bases, the J end lost 4 bases, and 14 bases lay between the germline ends. CDR1 is MDHEN, CDR2 SYDVKM, per germline. CDR3 length equals 14 residues. The CDR3 DNA reads TGTGCCAGCAGTATTAGGGGTTCATTAGAGACCCAGTACTTC. This sequence encodes CASSIRGSLETQYF.

This clone was counted between two and nine times. The chain has TRBV2 and TRBJ2-5, with TRBD2 matching over 7 bases. In germline, CDR1 is SNHLY, CDR2 FYNNEI. The V segment lost 4 bases and the J segment 4 bases; nucleotides outside the gene matches: 3. The CDR3 covers 13 residues. CDR3 nucleotides: TGTGCCAGCAGTGTCCGGGAGGTAGAGACCCAGTACTTC. Its translation: CASSVREVETQYF.

This rearrangement joins TRBV6-5 to TRBJ2-5; 8 bases map to TRBD2. The length of the CDR3 is 14 residues. Per germline, CDR1 MNHEY and CDR2 SVGAGI. With 7 bases clipped from V and 5 bases from J, the junction kept 9 bases outside the gene matches. The CDR3 here is CASKNPAGVETQYF. The CDR3, as DNA: TGTGCCAGCAAAAACCCAGCGGGAGTGGAGACCCAGTACTTC.

The CDR3 reads CASSSPQGGNQPQHF. The CDR3 DNA is TGTGCCAGCAGTTCACCTCAGGGGGGCAATCAGCCCCAGCATTTT. The V gene is TRBV28, the J gene TRBJ1-5; TRBD1 agrees at 7 bases. This CDR3 spans 15 amino acids. The trim removed 4 bases at V and 2 bases at J, leaving 5 bases unmatched. CDR1 and CDR2 from the germline V gene are MDHEN and SYDVKM.

This chain's CDR3 is CASSGPGQLNYGYTF. The CDR3 region has the DNA TGTGCCAGCAGTGGACCGGGACAGCTTAACTATGGCTACACCTTC. The genes are TRBV6-1 and TRBJ1-2; 7 bases are shared with TRBD1. V lost 4 bases, J lost 1 base, and 6 bases stayed unmatched. Germline CDR1 MNHNS, CDR2 SASEGT. This CDR3 region has 15 residues.

Remarks on this clone: The same CDR3 can be traced to other DNA sequences in this sample. J is TRBJ1-1 and V is TRBV27, with D unresolved. The CDR3 runs to 13 residues. Germline V gene data show CDR1 as MNHEY and CDR2 as SMNVEV (reference sequence). The ends were cut back, 0 bases at V and 3 bases at J, with 5 bases in the middle. CDR3 protein: CASSLSPDTEAFF. As DNA, the CDR3 is TGTGCCAGCAGTTTATCCCCGGACACTGAAGCTTTCTTT.

Only a few counts were recorded for this clone. The same CDR3 can be traced to other DNA sequences in this sample. The chain has TRBV6-5 and TRBJ1-3; 8 bases are a match to TRBD1. Germline V gene lookup returns CDR1 MNHEY and CDR2 SVGAGI. The V gene end was trimmed by 8 bases and the J gene end by 2 bases; junction bases not matched to a gene: 5. The CDR3 length is 14 residues. The CDR3 reads CASSGTGAGNTIYF. CDR3 bases: TGTGCCAGCTCCGGGACAGGAGCTGGAAACACCATATATTTT.

The rearrangement joins TRBV19 to TRBJ2-3; 8 nucleotides line up with TRBD2. Germline loops: CDR1 LNHDA, CDR2 SQIVND (reference sequence). V shed 5 bases, J shed 4 bases, and the junction held 8 bases outside the gene matches. The CDR3 is 15 amino acids. The CDR3 spells CASSSLAGLSDTQYF. The CDR3 DNA is TGTGCCAGTAGTTCTTTAGCGGGGCTCTCAGATACGCAGTATTTT.

This rearrangement joins TRBV7-8 to TRBJ1-1; D call uncertain. Germline CDR1 reads SGHVS; CDR2 reads FQNEAQ. Trimming stripped 5 bases from V and 3 bases from J, with 10 bases between. The CDR3 is 13 amino acids. CDR3 residues: CASSLATYTEAFF. The CDR3, as DNA: TGTGCCAGCAGCCTGGCGACATACACTGAAGCTTTCTTT.

This chain links TRBV2 with TRBJ2-1; 9 nucleotides match TRBD2. The germline CDR1 and CDR2 sequences are SNHLY and FYNNEI. After removal of 5 bases from V and 7 bases from J, the junction contained 15 bases not matched to a gene. The length of the CDR3 is 17 residues. The CDR3 DNA follows: TGTGCCAGCAGTTCCTTTAGCGGGGGACTCATCCCGAATGAGCAGTTCTTC. As protein: CASSSFSGGLIPNEQFF.

The table lists this clone with a few counts. The genes are TRBV27 and TRBJ1-1; D is uncertain. V lost 6 bases and J lost 1, with 9 bases in between. From germline, CDR1 is MNHEY and CDR2 SMNVEV (reference sequence). This CDR3 is 13 amino acids long. CDR3 DNA sequence: TGTGCCAGCAGACGAGAGCGGAACACTGAAGCTTTCTTT. Its protein is CASRRERNTEAFF.

There are many counts of this clone. The CDR3 DNA reads as TGTGCCAGCAGCCCGACCCTTGTGGCAGAGACCCAGTACTTC. The encoded protein is CASSPTLVAETQYF. This chain connects TRBV9 to TRBJ2-5, with D unresolved. CDR1 is SGDLS, CDR2 YYNGEE, per germline. With 4 bases removed from V and 4 bases from J, the gap between germline ends came to 14 bases. There are 14 residues in the CDR3.

The V call is TRBV5-1, the J call TRBJ2-1; perhaps TRBD2 as D (5 bases). The V end lost 4 bases, the J end lost 6 bases, and 14 bases lay between the germline ends. The CDR3 totals 14 residues. Germline V gene data show CDR1 as SGHRS and CDR2 as YFSETQ. For the CDR3, the DNA is TGCGCCAGCAGCCCGTCCCGGGGAAGCAATGAGCAGTTCTTC. This gives the protein CASSPSRGSNEQFF.

The rearrangement links TRBV5-1 to TRBJ2-1, with TRBD2 matching over 7 bases. The V and J ends lost 1 base and 4 bases, in that order; junction bases with no gene match: 8. Germline V lookup: CDR1 SGHRS, CDR2 YFSETQ. The CDR3 is made up of 16 amino acids. This CDR3 reads CASSLFLADEYNEQFF. CDR3 nucleotide sequence: TGCGCCAGCAGCTTGTTTCTAGCGGATGAATACAATGAGCAGTTCTTC.

The chain is built from TRBV10-3 and TRBJ1-1, with TRBD1 identical over 7 bases. The CDR3 has 14 amino acids. V shed 5 bases, J shed 0 bases, and the junction held 3 bases outside the gene matches. Germline loops: CDR1 ENHRY, CDR2 SYGVKD. The CDR3 DNA is TGTGCCATCAGTCAGACAGGGCTGAACACTGAAGCTTTCTTT. This gives the protein CAISQTGLNTEAFF.

The V call is TRBV28, the J call TRBJ1-4; D gene uncertain. CDR1 and CDR2 (germline): MDHEN, SYDVKM. The CDR3 length is 12 residues. The V gene lost 5 bases and the J gene lost 8 bases, with 9 bases spanning the gap. The CDR3 protein is CASSVPGEKLFF. CDR3 in DNA: TGTGCCAGCAGTGTGCCGGGGGAAAAACTGTTTTTT.